These T cell receptor beta chains were read from a single sample in a study of blood T cell repertoires in COVID-19. The table came from immunoSEQ multiplex PCR; TCRdb's copy has only in-frame clones and leaves some out. The sample records 120,000 or so clones, around 78% being singletons. Sequenced material: peripheral blood. These receptors came from a man aged 65-85 years with acute or convalescent COVID-19. The CDR3 runs from the conserved cysteine through the conserved F or W. Fields, in order: J gene, V gene, D gene, CDR3 protein. The D gene is left open where the match is weak.

TRBJ1-1 TRBV27 . CASSSGQTGNTEAFF
TRBJ2-1 TRBV6-1 . CASSEVTQTPDYNEQFF
TRBJ2-7 TRBV25-1 TRBD1 CASSEGTGTFYEQYF
TRBJ1-6 TRBV4-3 TRBD1 CASSQGPGQENSPLHF
TRBJ2-7 TRBV3-1/TRBV3-2 TRBD2 CASSQGPSGDYEQYF
TRBJ1-5 TRBV19 . CASKGRQANQPQHF
TRBJ2-5 TRBV5-1 TRBD1 CASMRDSLYETQYF
TRBJ1-2 TRBV11-2 TRBD1 CASSQPTGGFNYGYTF
TRBJ1-2 TRBV6-5 TRBD1 CASSYSDRDRGYTF
TRBJ2-2 TRBV6-5 . CASGREGGELFF
TRBJ1-5 TRBV5-1 TRBD1 CASSETGGNQPQHF
TRBJ2-7 TRBV10-3 TRBD1 CAISDDREREQYF
TRBJ1-1 TRBV6-5 . CASRLPDRNTEAFF
TRBJ2-3 TRBV24-1 TRBD2 CATSDASGGALLTQYF
TRBJ1-5 TRBV18 . CASSPGQFQPQHF
TRBJ1-1 TRBV6-2/TRBV6-3 . CASSYYQEGTEAFF
TRBJ1-2 TRBV6-1 TRBD1 CASSGDYRGDYYGYTF
TRBJ2-3 TRBV9 TRBD1 CASSARGITDTQYF
TRBJ2-7 TRBV2 TRBD1 CASRSRDRGSYEQYF
TRBJ1-2 TRBV20-1 TRBD1 CSASQGNGYTF
TRBJ1-1 TRBV10-3 TRBD1 CAISELDRDQAFF
TRBJ1-1 TRBV2 . CASRHYDESAPFF
TRBJ2-7 TRBV11-1 TRBD1 CASSPRQGVRGGQYF
TRBJ2-1 TRBV5-1 TRBD1 CASSLYRGLTENEQFF
TRBJ2-7 TRBV7-5 . CVRSPVGVGGAMDEQYF
TRBJ2-7 TRBV5-1 . CASSIGRGSYEQYF
TRBJ1-1 TRBV4-2 . CASSQDKAQMNTEAFF
TRBJ2-1 TRBV2 TRBD1 CASSVGQYNEQFF
TRBJ2-7 TRBV5-4 TRBD1 CASKGAGQAYEQYF
TRBJ2-7 TRBV18 . CASSPTALLSYEQYF
TRBJ1-2 TRBV19 . CASSMTGIYGYTF
TRBJ2-5 TRBV2 TRBD2 CASWTSGGKETQYF
TRBJ1-4 TRBV2 . CASRDRTNEKLFF
TRBJ1-5 TRBV7-2 . CASSLKGFSNQPQHF
TRBJ2-7 TRBV7-2 TRBD2 CASSNSGGLYEQYF
TRBJ2-3 TRBV19 . CASSIAGDTDTQYF
TRBJ1-1 TRBV6-5 TRBD1 CASRDRGNTEAFF
TRBJ2-2 TRBV5-1 TRBD2 CPRSPGGGNTGELFF
TRBJ2-3 TRBV18 TRBD2 CASSRTSGASTDTQYF
TRBJ1-4 TRBV3-1/TRBV3-2 TRBD1 CASSQGQGKRWGPNEKLFF
TRBJ2-1 TRBV9 . CASSVATVDNEQFF
TRBJ2-1 TRBV7-3 TRBD2 CASSLTPGPSGDNEQFF
TRBJ2-2 TRBV18 TRBD2 CASSPQRGNTGELFF
TRBJ2-7 TRBV25-1 . CASSASGTRHYEQYF
TRBJ1-2 TRBV6-2/TRBV6-3 . CASSPGQSYGYTF
TRBJ1-1 TRBV27 . CASSLAGMNTEAFF
TRBJ1-3 TRBV6-5 . CASSYAGHKPGNTIYF
TRBJ2-5 TRBV5-4 TRBD2 CASSFRVGGARETQYF
TRBJ1-4 TRBV24-1 . CATSEARPGSEKLFF
TRBJ1-1 TRBV3-1/TRBV3-2 . CASSQVPGVNTEAFF
TRBJ1-1 TRBV27 . CASSYGSYRASEAFF
TRBJ2-1 TRBV3-1/TRBV3-2 TRBD1 CASSQPCWGQTNEQFF
TRBJ1-1 TRBV5-1 TRBD1 CASSGTGGTEAFF
TRBJ2-6 TRBV6-2/TRBV6-3 . CASSLVGSGANVLTF
TRBJ1-2 TRBV30 . CAWSAGLDGRNYGYTF
TRBJ2-2 TRBV5-1 TRBD1 CASSQSGTVNTGELFF
TRBJ2-7 TRBV6-5 . CAATGPGEQYF
TRBJ1-2 TRBV5-1 . CASSTDSRTTYGYTF
TRBJ2-7 TRBV18 . CASSPRGGTDVPYEQYF